This paragraph reports one TCR beta chain. The CDR3 consists of 13 residues. Germline V gene data show CDR1 as MNHEY and CDR2 as SVGAGI. Trimming stripped 6 bases from V and 4 bases from J, with 10 bases between. This entry belongs to a study of blood T cell repertoires in COVID-19. About the research overall: The United States, Italy and Spain were the sources of the acute and convalescent COVID-19 samples. Sample material is recorded as cDNA or gDNA derived from T cells, B-cell-depleted T cells, or PBMCs.

Original methodology: By means of reference gene primer amplification, nucleated cell counts were estimated. TCRdb keeps only in-frame clones here, not all; method: immunoSEQ multiplex PCR. Clonal size and the V and J genes are those of that table, whereas D and trimming came from the DNA. The repertoire holds about 220,000 clones, approximately 84% seen once, with over 2.5% in the top ten. Sequenced: peripheral blood. This chain links TRBV6-5 with TRBJ2-1, with a tentative D call TRBD1 (5 bases). The sequence came from a man in his fifties or sixties who had recovered from COVID-19. The CDR3 loop reads CASRTYRYNEQFF. The CDR3, as DNA: TGTGCCAGCAGGACTTACAGGTACAATGAGCAGTTCTTC.